Sequencing of this TCR beta chain was carried out in a study of T cells in Graves' hyperthyroidism and ophthalmopathy. Study-level information: Peripheral blood was acquired at first diagnosis, ahead of any therapy whatsoever.

This CDR3 region has 16 residues. In germline, CDR1 is SGHTA, CDR2 FQGTGA. V lost 5 bases to trimming and J lost 6 bases; unmatched junction nucleotides: 14. Stability of Graves' hyperthyroidism was defined as absent ophthalmopathy progression within 18 months. Hyperthyroidism in the patients, aged 18 to 65, was newly diagnosed and under 2 months in duration. Isolation of PBMCs was performed on around 10 ml fresh peripheral blood. Researchers amplified the TCR beta CDR3 regions from RNA transcripts. Initially, a first-round RT-PCR of the TCR CDR3 employed the HTBI primer set. TCRdb re-analysed the multiplex PCR reads in MiXCR, keeping a single row per CDR3 protein. The profile shows some 460,000 distinct CDR3 sequences, about 15% of them singletons. This clonotype was counted at least ten times.

The chain links TRBV7-3 to TRBJ2-3; 7 bases map to TRBD2. The sample comprised blood. This sequence was found in a woman in her late teens or twenties with Graves' hyperthyroidism. The CDR3 reads CASSLGAVGGQDTQYF. CDR3 in DNA: TGTGCCAGCAGCCTAGGGGCTGTGGGAGGGCAGGATACGCAGTATTTT.